This note documents a single T cell receptor (beta chain) sequence. This entry belongs to a study of blood T cell repertoires in COVID-19. About the research overall: Italy, Spain and the United States were the sources of the convalescent and acute COVID-19 samples. PBMCs, B-cell-depleted T cells, or T cells provided the cDNA or gDNA that made up the material.

This CDR3 has 14 amino acids. The ends lost 4 bases at V and 4 bases at J; junction bases unmatched: 7. The germline V gene encodes CDR1 SGHDT and CDR2 YYEEEE. Per the original methods: Reference gene primer amplification yielded estimated nucleated cell counts. Method: immunoSEQ multiplex PCR; TCRdb's copy keeps in-frame clones and lacks some. The V and J calls and clone size were taken over from that table, and D and trimming were inferred from the DNA. The sample holds around 450,000 clones, around 89% seen once. The sequence was collected from a woman aged 30 to 39 with acute or convalescent COVID-19. The sequencing input was peripheral blood. The J gene is TRBJ1-2, the V gene TRBV5-6, with 7 bases lining up with TRBD1. The CDR3 loop is CASSPDRVGYGYTF. DNA for the CDR3: TGTGCCAGCAGCCCTGACAGGGTAGGCTATGGCTACACCTTC.